This T cell receptor beta chain comes out of a study of T-cell memory formation after mild COVID-19 (dated by TCRdb to the early 2020s). In terms of the full investigation: Most TCR sequence clusters were specific to one of the two donors. T-cell clones expanding and contracting after mild COVID-19 in two donors were tracked by longitudinal TCRalpha and TCRbeta repertoire sequencing. The cohort comprised two young, previously healthy adult volunteers, one female and one male.

These reads were obtained on an Illumina NovaSeq 6000. TCRalpha and TCRbeta cDNA libraries were constructed by 5'RACE with constant-segment primers, with sample barcodes and unique molecular identifiers being introduced. RNA was extracted from every sample with Trizol reagent. Amplification of the libraries took two PCR steps, and the second step added a second sample barcode plus Illumina TruSeq adapters. Sequencing of libraries was performed on an Illumina NovaSeq with 2 x 150 bp paired-end reads. The study's processing was this. Reads were demultiplexed and collapsed into UMI-guided consensus sequences with migec v1.2.7. Using mixcr v2.1.11, UMI consensuses were aligned to TRA and TRB V and J templates and then assembled into clonotypes. Clonotypes were classified as expanded or contracted when called significant by both edgeR and NoisET, with noise models trained on biological replicates. edgeR calls used a false discovery rate-adjusted p below 0.01 and a log2 fold-change threshold of 1. As an exploratory analysis of dynamics, max-normalized trajectories of the 1000 most abundant clonotypes were examined with PCA combined with hierarchical clustering. The CD4 or CD8 phenotype of responding clones was assigned using the separately sequenced CD4+ and CD8+ repertoires. The raw public reads went through TCRdb reprocessing: fastp at Q25, MiXCR clone calling, in-frame beta chains kept. One record per CDR3 amino acid sequence lists the most common genes and DNA. None of the V and J calls come from the authors' own analysis; TCRdb made them. The sample has approximately 580,000 distinct CDR3 sequences on record, roughly 22% of them singletons. The top ten clones comprise under 15% of the sample.

This clonotype was detected only a few times. Its antigen is currently not known. Base-call qualities are not available, and no considerably larger clone is one nucleotide away. The study at large found these results: The study covered only a couple of mild cases, and larger cohorts including severe cases with pre-infection samples were considered necessary. Whether the second-wave clones peaking on day 37 were SARS-CoV-2 specific was not confirmed. From day 15 to 85, contracting clones showed balanced CD4/CD8 phenotypes, whereas a second wave of clones that expanded from day 15 to 37 leaned towards CD4+. The detection of some responding clones in pre-infection memory suggests that pre-existing cross-reactive memory T cells joined the SARS-CoV-2 response. Contracting CD4+ clones appeared mostly in the CM and EM memory subsets, whereas CD8+ clones were enriched in EMRA.

Ficoll-Paque density gradient centrifugation was the method used to isolate PBMCs. From its cysteine to its phenylalanine, the CDR3 spans 15 amino acids. The sequence is cut down to CDR3 DNA, 45 bases in frame from base 1. Ends trimmed: V by 7 bases, J by 2 bases; bases unmatched to a gene: 9. Taken from the germline V gene, the CDR1 and CDR2 loops are SGHRS and YFSETQ. The sample was PBMCs or a T cell subset sorted from them (not recorded which). The receptor was isolated from an adult woman who had mild COVID-19 (a few samples of this study predate the infection). The sample titles of this study are shuffled in the database, so cell type and time point are left out; the donor was told from shared clones. The V gene is TRBV5-1 and the J gene is TRBJ2-3, with TRBD1 matching 8 junction bases. The CDR3 loop reads CASVPGGGYTDTQYF. The nucleotide sequence is given as TGCGCCAGCGTTCCAGGGGGCGGTTACACAGATACGCAGTATTTT.